Listed below are T cell receptor beta chains from one sample, sequenced in a study of T cells after yellow fever vaccination. TCRdb ran MiXCR on the 5' RACE reads and lists one entry per CDR3 protein. The sample carries 170,000 or so distinct CDR3 sequences, 5.5% to 8% recorded once. Material: CD4+ T cells sorted from PBMCs, obtained on the day of the first yellow fever vaccination. The source is a man younger than 30 who received the YFV17D yellow fever vaccine. Both conserved end residues are part of each CDR3. The order of the fields is J gene, D gene, clone size, V gene, CDR3 protein, CDR3 DNA. D genes are given only for firm matches. Clone size, where shown, is once, few, many, or a class for clones that have expanded.

>TRBJ2-5|NA|few|TRBV6-1
CASRGAVGAGQETQYF
TGTGCCAGCAGGGGAGCGGTGGGGGCCGGGCAAGAGACCCAGTACTTC
>TRBJ2-4|NA|many|TRBV10-2
CASSDLSPAKNIQYF
TGCGCCAGCAGTGATCTGAGTCCGGCCAAAAACATTCAGTACTTC
>TRBJ1-5|NA|few|TRBV25-1
CASSPQDRGSNQPQHF
TGTGCCAGCAGTCCGCAAGACAGAGGCAGCAATCAGCCCCAGCATTTT
>TRBJ2-6|NA|NA|TRBV5-4
CASSLSGASSGANVLTF
TGTGCCAGCAGCTTGTCGGGGGCTTCATCTGGGGCCAACGTCCTGACTTTC
>TRBJ2-7|NA|many|TRBV18
CASSPAGRGRYEQYF
TGTGCCAGCTCACCTGCGGGCCGAGGGAGATACGAGCAGTACTTC
>TRBJ2-5|NA|NA|TRBV19
CASSIDRGQETQYF
TGTGCCAGTAGTATAGATCGGGGGCAAGAGACCCAGTACTTC
>TRBJ1-4|NA|few|TRBV7-2
CASSLAVAQGRKLFF
TGTGCCAGCAGCTTAGCTGTGGCCCAGGGAAGGAAACTGTTTTTT
>TRBJ1-5|NA|NA|TRBV7-2
CASSRSGGGQPQHF
TGTGCCAGCAGCCGGAGCGGGGGAGGTCAGCCCCAGCATTTT
>TRBJ1-1|TRBD1|many|TRBV7-3
CASSRGQGGTEAFF
TGTGCCAGCAGCAGAGGACAGGGTGGAACTGAAGCTTTCTTT
>TRBJ1-6|NA|many|TRBV7-2
CASTSRSSYNSPLHF
TGTGCCAGCACCTCCCGTAGCTCCTATAATTCACCCCTCCACTTT
>TRBJ1-1|NA|many|TRBV29-1
CSVGRKSMNTEAFF
TGCAGCGTTGGGAGGAAGTCCATGAACACTGAAGCTTTCTTT
>TRBJ2-1|TRBD2|few|TRBV11-2
CASSWGGRPEQFF
TGTGCCAGCAGTTGGGGGGGTCGGCCTGAGCAGTTCTTC
>TRBJ2-5|NA|few|TRBV5-1
CASSLTSSRQQETQYF
TGCGCCAGCAGCTTGACTTCTAGTAGGCAACAGGAGACCCAGTACTTC
>TRBJ2-3|TRBD2|NA|TRBV6-6
CASSYKRGGHEQYF
TGTGCCAGCAGTTACAAGCGGGGGGGCCATGAGCAGTATTTT
>TRBJ1-6|NA|few|TRBV7-2
CASMLDSGWYSPLHF
TGTGCCAGCATGTTGGATTCCGGGTGGTATTCACCCCTCCACTTT
>TRBJ2-1|NA|many|TRBV29-1
CSVEGGSYNEQFF
TGCAGCGTTGAAGGAGGCTCCTACAATGAGCAGTTCTTC
>TRBJ1-5|TRBD1|few|TRBV20-1
CSATLQGGFFRGQPQHF
TGCAGTGCTACCCTACAGGGGGGTTTCTTTCGTGGTCAGCCCCAGCATTTT
>TRBJ2-5|TRBD2|NA|TRBV24-1
CATSDWGLAGGQETQYF
TGTGCCACCAGTGATTGGGGACTAGCGGGGGGCCAAGAGACCCAGTACTTC
>TRBJ2-1|TRBD1|many|TRBV6-2/TRBV6-3
CASSSGQAPDNEQFF
TGTGCCAGCAGTTCGGGACAGGCCCCTGACAATGAGCAGTTCTTC
>TRBJ2-5|NA|many|TRBV5-1
CASSFGVAQETQYF
TGCGCCAGCAGCTTCGGCGTAGCACAAGAGACCCAGTACTTC
>TRBJ1-3|NA|few|TRBV5-1
CASSLGETGNTIYF
TGCGCCAGCAGCTTGGGGGAGACTGGAAACACCATATATTTT
>TRBJ2-3|NA|many|TRBV3-1
CASSHQGGRTTDTQYF
TGTGCCAGCAGCCATCAGGGAGGAAGGACCACAGATACGCAGTATTTT
>TRBJ1-2|NA|many|TRBV25-1
CASSELGGVEGYTF
TGTGCCAGCAGTGAATTAGGGGGGGTGGAAGGCTACACCTTC
>TRBJ1-1|NA|NA|TRBV5-1
CASSLWDKNTEAFF
TGCGCCAGCAGCTTGTGGGACAAGAACACTGAAGCTTTCTTT
>TRBJ1-3|NA|many|TRBV28
CASSFGRISGNTIYF
TGTGCCAGCAGTTTTGGCAGAATCTCTGGAAACACCATATATTTT
>TRBJ1-2|NA|few|TRBV3-1
CASSQDLGWLGYGYTF
TGTGCCAGCAGCCAAGATCTGGGGTGGCTTGGCTATGGCTACACCTTC
>TRBJ2-5|TRBD2|many|TRBV3-1
CASSQESGGVVETQYF
TGTGCCAGCAGCCAAGAAAGCGGGGGGGTGGTAGAGACCCAGTACTTC